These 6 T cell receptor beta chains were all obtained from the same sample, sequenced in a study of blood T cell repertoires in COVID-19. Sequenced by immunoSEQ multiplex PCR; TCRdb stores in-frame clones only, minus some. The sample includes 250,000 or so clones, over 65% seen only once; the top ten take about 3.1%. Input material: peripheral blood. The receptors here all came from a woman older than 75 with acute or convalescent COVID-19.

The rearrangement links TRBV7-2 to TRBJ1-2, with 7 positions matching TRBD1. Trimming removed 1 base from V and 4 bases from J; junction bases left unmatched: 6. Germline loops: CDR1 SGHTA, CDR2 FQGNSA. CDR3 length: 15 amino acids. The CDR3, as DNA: TGTGCCAGCAGCTTAGAAGAGGGGGCAGGCTATGGCTACACCTTC. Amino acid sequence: CASSLEEGAGYGYTF.

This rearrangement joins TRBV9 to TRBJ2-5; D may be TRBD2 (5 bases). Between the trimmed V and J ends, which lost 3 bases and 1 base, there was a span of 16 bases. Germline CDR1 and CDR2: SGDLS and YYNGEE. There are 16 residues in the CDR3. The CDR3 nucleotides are TGTGCCAGCAGCGCCGGGATGCGACCGTTCCAAGAGACCCAGTACTTC. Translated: CASSAGMRPFQETQYF.

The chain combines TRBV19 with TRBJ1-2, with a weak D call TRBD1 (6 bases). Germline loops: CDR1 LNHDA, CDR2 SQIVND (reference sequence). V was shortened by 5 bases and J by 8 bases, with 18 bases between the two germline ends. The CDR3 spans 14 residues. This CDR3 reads CASSPLVRGGGYTF. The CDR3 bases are TGTGCCAGTAGTCCGCTGGTCAGGGGAGGGGGCTACACCTTC. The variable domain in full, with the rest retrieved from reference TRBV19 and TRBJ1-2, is DGGITQSPKYLFRKEGQNVTLSCEQNLNHDAMYWYRQDPGQGLRLIYYSQIVNDFQKGDIAEGYSVSREKKESFPLTVTSAQKNPTAFYLCASSPLVRGGGYTFGSGTRLTVV.

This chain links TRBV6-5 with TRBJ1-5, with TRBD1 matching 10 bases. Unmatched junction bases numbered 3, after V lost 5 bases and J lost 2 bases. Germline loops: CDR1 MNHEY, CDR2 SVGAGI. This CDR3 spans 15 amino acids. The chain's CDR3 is CASSRQGAGNQPQHF. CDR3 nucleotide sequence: TGTGCCAGCAGTCGACAGGGGGCGGGCAATCAGCCCCAGCATTTT.

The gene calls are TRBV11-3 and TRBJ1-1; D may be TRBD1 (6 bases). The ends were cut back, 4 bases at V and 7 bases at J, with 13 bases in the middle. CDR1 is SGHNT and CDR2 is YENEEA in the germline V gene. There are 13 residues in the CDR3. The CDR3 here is CASSSQGSGEAFF. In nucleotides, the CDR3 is TGTGCCAGCAGCTCCCAGGGGAGCGGTGAAGCTTTCTTT.

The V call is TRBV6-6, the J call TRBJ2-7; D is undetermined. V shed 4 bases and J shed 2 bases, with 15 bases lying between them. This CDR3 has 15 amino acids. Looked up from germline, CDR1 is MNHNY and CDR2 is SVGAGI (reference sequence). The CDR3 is CASSSTRGRPYEQYF. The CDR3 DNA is TGTGCCAGCAGTTCCACCCGTGGCAGGCCCTACGAGCAGTACTTC.